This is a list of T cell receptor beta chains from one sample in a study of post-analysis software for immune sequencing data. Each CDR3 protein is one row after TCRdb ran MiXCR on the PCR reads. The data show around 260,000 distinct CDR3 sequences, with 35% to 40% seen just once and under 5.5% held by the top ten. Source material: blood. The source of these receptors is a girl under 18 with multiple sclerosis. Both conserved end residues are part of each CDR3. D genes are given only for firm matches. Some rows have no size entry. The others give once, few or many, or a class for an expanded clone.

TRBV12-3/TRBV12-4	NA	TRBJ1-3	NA	TGTGCCAGCAGTTTTGGAAAAGGAAACACCATATATTTT	CASSFGKGNTIYF
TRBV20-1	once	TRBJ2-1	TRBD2	TGCAGTGCGAGTACAGGGTTAGCTAGCGGGAGCCTTTACAATGAGCAGTTCTTC	CSASTGLASGSLYNEQFF
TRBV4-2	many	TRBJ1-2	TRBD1	TGTGCCAGCAGCCCCTGGACAGGGGAAGATGGCTACACCTTC	CASSPWTGEDGYTF
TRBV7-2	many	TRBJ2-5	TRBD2	TGTGCCAGCACACACGGGGGGGGACCCCAAGAGACCCAGTACTTC	CASTHGGGPQETQYF
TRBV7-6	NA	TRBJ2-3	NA	TGTGCCAGCAGCTTAGGGGTTTCAGATACGCAGTATTTT	CASSLGVSDTQYF
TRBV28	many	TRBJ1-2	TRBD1	TGTGCCAGCAGTCAACAGGGGTTCTATGGCTACACCTTC	CASSQQGFYGYTF
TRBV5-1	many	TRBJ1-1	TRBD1	TGCGCCAGCAGCTCGGGGGACAGCATGAACACTGAAGCTTTCTTT	CASSSGDSMNTEAFF
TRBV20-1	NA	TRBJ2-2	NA	TGCAGTGCTAGAGTTCGGGTCGGGGAGCTGTTTTTT	CSARVRVGELFF
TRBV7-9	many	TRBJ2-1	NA	TGTGCCAGCAGCTTATCCACTAGTTCCAATGAGCAGTTCTTC	CASSLSTSSNEQFF
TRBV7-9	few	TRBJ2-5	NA	TGTGCCAGCACCACGACGCGCAATGAGCAGTACTTC	CASTTTRNEQYF
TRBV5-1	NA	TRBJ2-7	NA	TGCGCCAGCAGCTACGCCGGGGCTGAGGACGAGCAGTACTTC	CASSYAGAEDEQYF
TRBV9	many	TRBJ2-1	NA	TGTGCCAGCAGCGAAACATTGGGGATTGGGGGAATCAATGAGCAGTTCTTC	CASSETLGIGGINEQFF
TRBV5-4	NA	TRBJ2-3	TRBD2	TGTGCCAGCAGCTCGAGGACTAGCGGAAGAGCTGATACGCAGTATTTT	CASSSRTSGRADTQYF
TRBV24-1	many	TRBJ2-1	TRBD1	TGTGCCACCAGTGATTTGCTGCAGGGGGCGGATGAGCAGTTCTTC	CATSDLLQGADEQFF
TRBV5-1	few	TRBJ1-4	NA	TGCGCCAGCAGCTTGGATCCGGGGGCGAAGGAAAAACTGTTTTTT	CASSLDPGAKEKLFF
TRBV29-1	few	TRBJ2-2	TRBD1	TGCAGCGTTGACGTACAGGGGATAACCGGGGAGCTGTTTTTT	CSVDVQGITGELFF
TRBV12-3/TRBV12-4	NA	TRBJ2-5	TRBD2	TGTGCCGGCAGTTTAAGCGGGAGTCCCTACAATGAGCAGTACTTC	CAGSLSGSPYNEQYF
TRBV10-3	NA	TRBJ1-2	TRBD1	TGTGCCATCAGGGGGACAGGAAGCTATGGCTACACCTTC	CAIRGTGSYGYTF
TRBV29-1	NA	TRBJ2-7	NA	TGCAGCGTTTTCGATTTTTGGAGTAGCTCCTACAATGGGCAGTACTTC	CSVFDFWSSSYNGQYF
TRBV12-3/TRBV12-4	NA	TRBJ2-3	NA	TGTGCCAGCATGTTAGCAGATACGCAGTATTTT	CASMLADTQYF
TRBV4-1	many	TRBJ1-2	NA	TGCGCCAGCAGCCTCTCAATGGGCGGGAACTATGGCTACACCTTC	CASSLSMGGNYGYTF
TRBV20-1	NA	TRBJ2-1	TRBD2	TGCAGTGCCCCCTTTATCCTAGCGGTAAACAATGAGCAGTTCTTC	CSAPFILAVNNEQFF
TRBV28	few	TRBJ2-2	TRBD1	TGTGCCAGCAGTCCCAATCCCGGGACAGGGGGCTCCGGGGAGCTGTTTTTT	CASSPNPGTGGSGELFF
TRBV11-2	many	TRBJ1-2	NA	TGTGCCAGCAGCCCCGCCGTCAACTATGGCTACACCTTC	CASSPAVNYGYTF
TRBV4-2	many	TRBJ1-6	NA	TGTGCCAGCAGCCAGGGCCTGGGGCCTAGCTCCTATAATTCACCCCTCCACTTT	CASSQGLGPSSYNSPLHF
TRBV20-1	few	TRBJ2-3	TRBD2	TGCAGCTCAGGGGTTGGGCTAGCGGGGGGGTTCCGGTCCGGTGATACGCAGTATTTT	CSSGVGLAGGFRSGDTQYF
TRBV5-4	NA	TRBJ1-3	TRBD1	TGTGCCAGCAGCCGAGTGGGACAGGGGTCTGGAAACACCATATATTTT	CASSRVGQGSGNTIYF
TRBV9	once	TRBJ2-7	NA	TGTGCCAGCAGCGTAGACGGGAGAGCTCCCCACGAGCAGTACTTC	CASSVDGRAPHEQYF
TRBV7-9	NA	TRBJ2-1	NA	TGTGCCAGCGGCTTAGGGGGGCCCAACAATGAGCAGTTCTTC	CASGLGGPNNEQFF
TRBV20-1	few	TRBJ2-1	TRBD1	TGCAGTGCCGCGGGACAGGGCTACAATGAGCAGTTCTTC	CSAAGQGYNEQFF
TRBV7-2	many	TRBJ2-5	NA	TGTGCCAGCAGCGAGGGCCCCTCAGGGGCCACCCAGTACTTC	CASSEGPSGATQYF
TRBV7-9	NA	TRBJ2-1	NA	TGTGCCAGCAGTCTAGATGTCGATGAGCAGTTCTTC	CASSLDVDEQFF
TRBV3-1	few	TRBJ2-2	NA	TGTGCCAGCAGCCAAGCAGGCAGTTACACCGGGGAGCTGTTTTTT	CASSQAGSYTGELFF
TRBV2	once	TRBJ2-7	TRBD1	TGTGCCAGCATTGACCCGGGACAGGGGTCACTAAGAGCCTACGAGCAGTACTTC	CASIDPGQGSLRAYEQYF
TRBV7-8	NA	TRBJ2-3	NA	TGTGCCAGCAGCTTAATTCGGCAGATTAACACAGATGCGCAGTATTTT	CASSLIRQINTDAQYF
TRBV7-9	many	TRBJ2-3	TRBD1	TGTGCCAGCAGCCGGACAGGGTTGCGCGATACGCAGTATTTT	CASSRTGLRDTQYF
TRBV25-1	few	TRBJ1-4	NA	TGTGCCAGCACCGACAGAGCAACTAATGAAAAACTGTTTTTT	CASTDRATNEKLFF